One sample yielded the 17 T cell receptor beta chains listed below, sequenced in a study of neurological immune-mediated disorders (dated by TCRdb to between 2018 and 2021). The library came from 5' RACE. For sequencing, an Illumina HiSeq 2500 was employed. The public reads were quality trimmed at Q25 with fastp and then assembled into clones with MiXCR by TCRdb, keeping productive beta chains. Entries that share a CDR3 protein sequence are merged under the most common genes and DNA. In this sample the table shows tens of thousands of distinct CDR3 sequences, 7% to 10% of which occur a single time. Of the sample, 1.9% is held by the ten largest clones. The sample's time point label, in plain terms: longitudinal time-point 3. The specimen sequenced was PBMCs. All receptors derive from a woman between 40 and 50 years old in good health.

Ten or more counts support this clonotype. Relative to the germline gene, one junction end is altered; a read error may explain this. This chain connects TRBV6-1 to TRBJ2-7, with TRBD1 identical over 9 bases. CDR3 length equals 15 residues. Germline V lookup: CDR1 MNHNS, CDR2 SASEGT. The CDR3 sequence is CASSGRTGDSSEQYF. The CDR3 DNA sequence: TGTGCCAGCAGTGGAAGGACAGGGGACTCCTCCGAGCAGTACTTC.

This clonotype was seen at least ten times. The V gene is TRBV5-1, the J gene TRBJ1-1; D gene ambiguous. V dropped 4 bases and J dropped 4 bases, with 17 bases sitting between them. The germline V gene encodes CDR1 SGHRS and CDR2 YFSETQ. This CDR3 is 15 amino acids long. The CDR3 sequence: CASSPDGQSGTEAFF. CDR3 nucleotide sequence: TGCGCCAGCAGCCCGGATGGGCAGTCGGGCACTGAAGCTTTCTTT.

In its sample, this clonotype was seen many times. This chain links TRBV2 with TRBJ1-1; 7 bases line up with TRBD1. Germline V lookup: CDR1 SNHLY, CDR2 FYNNEI. CDR3 size: 13 residues. With V trimmed by 4 bases and J by 4 bases, 3 bases remained unmatched. CDR3 DNA sequence: TGTGCCAGCAGTGGACAGGGTGGCACTGAAGCTTTCTTT. Translation gives CASSGQGGTEAFF.

This clonotype was recorded at least ten times. V is TRBV20-1 and J is TRBJ2-5, with TRBD2 matching over 8 bases. With 0 bases clipped from V and 2 bases from J, the junction kept 5 bases outside the gene matches. The CDR3 has 15 amino acids. Germline CDR1 and CDR2: DFQATT and SNEGSKA (reference sequence). The CDR3 loop reads CSARDAGGPQETQYF. Written as DNA, the CDR3 is TGCAGTGCTAGAGATGCGGGAGGCCCTCAAGAGACCCAGTACTTC.

This clonotype was seen many times. The chain recombines TRBV12-3 or TRBV12-4 with TRBJ2-5; 7 nucleotides match TRBD2. V was clipped by 5 bases and J by 1 base; unmatched bases: 25. The CDR3 is made up of 21 amino acids. CDR3 in amino acids: CASSTTFGWLAAPTLQETQYF. The CDR3 bases are TGTGCCAGCAGTACTACCTTCGGTTGGCTAGCGGCACCCACCCTCCAAGAGACCCAGTACTTC.

This clonotype has a single count. The rearrangement links TRBV12-3 or TRBV12-4 to TRBJ2-1, with D hard to call. Trimming shortened V by 2 bases and J by 0 bases, and 5 bases separated the two germline ends. This CDR3 is built from 14 residues. The CDR3 loop reads CASSLMSSYNEQFF. CDR3 coding DNA: TGTGCCAGCAGTTTAATGAGCTCCTACAATGAGCAGTTCTTC.

V usage is TRBV20-1 and J usage is TRBJ1-5; D remains unclear. CDR1 and CDR2 (germline): DFQATT, SNEGSKA (reference sequence). V lost 0 bases to trimming and J lost 7 bases, with 16 bases between them. This CDR3 is built from 15 residues. Here the CDR3 reads CSARDRVSGIQPQHF. CDR3 nucleotides: TGCAGTGCTAGAGATCGAGTTTCGGGTATACAGCCCCAGCATTTT.

In its sample, this clonotype was seen many times. V is TRBV5-8 and J is TRBJ2-5; D possibly corresponds to TRBD1 (5 bases). Germline CDR1 reads SGHTS; CDR2 reads YDEGEE. The CDR3 sequence is 16 residues long. Between the trimmed V and J ends, which lost 4 bases and 4 bases, there was a span of 20 bases. CDR3 in amino acids: CASSIRGARVSETQYF. The CDR3 DNA is TGTGCCAGCAGCATCAGAGGAGCCAGGGTATCAGAGACCCAGTACTTC. Full variable domain (outside the CDR3, taken from reference TRBV5-8 and TRBJ2-5): EAGVTQSPTHLIKTRGQQATLRCSPISGHTSVYWYQQALGLGLQFLLWYDEGEERNRGNFPPRFSGRQFPNYSSELNVNALELEDSALYLCASSIRGARVSETQYFGPGTRLLVL.

In its sample, this clonotype was seen many times. The chain carries TRBV24-1 and TRBJ1-1; the D gene is possibly TRBD1 (6 bases). V was cut by 9 bases and J by 3 bases, with 19 bases left in between. The CDR3 extends over 15 amino acids. The V gene's germline CDR1 is KGHDR and CDR2 SFDVKD. This chain's CDR3 is CATSGARGADTEAFF. CDR3 DNA: TGTGCCACCTCGGGGGCCCGGGGGGCGGACACTGAAGCTTTCTTT.

This clonotype was seen repeatedly, ten times or more. This rearrangement joins TRBV20-1 to TRBJ2-1; D is ambiguous. V was cut by 8 bases and J by 5 bases, with 13 bases left in between. The CDR3 spans 12 residues. Germline assignment: CDR1 DFQATT and CDR2 SNEGSKA (reference sequence). The CDR3 DNA sequence: TGCAGTTTCCCAGACGGAAACAATGAGCAGTTCTTC. Residues: CSFPDGNNEQFF.

This clonotype appeared many times. J is TRBJ1-1 and V is TRBV18; unclear D gene. The V end was cut by 2 bases, the J end by 4 bases, with 8 bases between. Germline values: CDR1 KGHSH, CDR2 LQKENI. The CDR3 is 13 residues long. The chain's CDR3 is CASSPTESTEAFF. The CDR3 DNA is TGTGCCAGCTCACCAACAGAGAGCACTGAAGCTTTCTTT. Full variable domain (outside the CDR3, taken from reference TRBV18 and TRBJ1-1): NAGVMQNPRHLVRRRGQEARLRCSPMKGHSHVYWYRQLPEEGLKFMVYLQKENIIDESGMPKERFSAEFPKEGPSILRIQQVVRGDSAAYFCASSPTESTEAFFGQGTRLTVV.

The chain joins TRBV29-1 to TRBJ2-4, with 10 bases lining up with TRBD1. CDR1 SQVTM and CDR2 ANQGSEA come from the germline V gene. Trimming cost V 4 bases and J 6 bases; bases outside gene matches: 0. This CDR3 contains 12 residues. The CDR3 DNA follows: TGCAGCGTTGGGGACAGGGGAAACATTCAGTACTTC. This encodes CSVGDRGNIQYF.

Many counts were recorded for this clonotype. The CDR3 DNA reads TGTGCCAGCTCACCTGGGACAGGCAACTATGGCTACACCTTC. Amino acid sequence: CASSPGTGNYGYTF. The chain is built from TRBV18 and TRBJ1-2; 8 bases are a match to TRBD1. Per germline, CDR1 KGHSH and CDR2 LQKENI. The CDR3 extends over 14 amino acids. The junction had 2 bases not matched to a gene; V was cut back by 3 bases and J by 2 bases.

This clonotype was observed at least ten times. The chain combines TRBV12-3 or TRBV12-4 with TRBJ2-1, with 12 bases aligning to TRBD2. The junction had 12 bases not matched to a gene; V was cut back by 6 bases and J by 9 bases. The CDR3 covers 16 residues. The CDR3: CASSPSPLAGGIEQFF. Here the CDR3 DNA reads TGTGCCAGCAGCCCGTCCCCACTAGCGGGGGGTATTGAGCAGTTCTTC.

This clonotype was seen repeatedly, ten times or more. CDR3 amino acids: CASSLIPAHEQYF. The CDR3 nucleotides read TGTGCCAGCAGCCTTATACCCGCGCACGAGCAGTACTTC. V is TRBV7-2 and J is TRBJ2-7; no reliable D call. The CDR3 contains 13 residues. Deletions cut 5 bases from V and 5 bases from J, with 13 bases between. Germline CDR1 reads SGHTA; CDR2 reads FQGNSA.

This clonotype appeared a single time. Possible read error: a much larger clone is one base away. CDR3 nucleotides: TGCAGCGTGTCCAAGGGTTGGGAGCGGTTCTTC. Translated, it gives CSVSKGWERFF. The chain carries TRBV29-1 and TRBJ2-1; D may be TRBD2 (5 bases). The CDR3 spans 11 residues. Germline V lookup: CDR1 SQVTM, CDR2 ANQGSEA.

This clonotype has a count of ten or more. The chain carries TRBV7-2 and TRBJ2-7, with D unclear. CDR1 is SGHTA and CDR2 is FQGNSA in the germline V gene. The CDR3 runs 14 residues. The germline V and J ends were trimmed by 1 base and 0 bases, with 7 bases remaining between them. The CDR3 is CASSLGVSSYEQYF. CDR3 DNA: TGTGCCAGCAGCTTAGGTGTCAGCTCCTACGAGCAGTACTTC. The full variable domain, with the rest looked up from reference TRBV7-2 and TRBJ2-7, is GAGVSQSPSNKVTEKGKDVELRCDPISGHTALYWYRQSLGQGLEFLIYFQGNSAPDKSGLPSDRFSAERTGGSVSTLTIQRTQQEDSAVYLCASSLGVSSYEQYFGPGTRLTVT.